What follows are 7 T cell receptor beta chains derived from one specimen sequenced in a study of CXCR3-negative and CXCR3-positive naive CD8 T cells. Overall study findings and caveats: Relative to CXCR3-negative naive cells, CXCR3-positive naive cells had more hydrophobic TRB CDR3s.

Antigen specificity for these receptors is unknown. TRB cDNA libraries were made by UMI-labeled 5' RACE. TCRdb processed the 5' RACE reads again and assigns one entry to each CDR3 protein, with no DNA. Its clone listing holds approximately 130,000 distinct CDR3 sequences. The material sequenced was naive CXCR3+ CD8+ T cells from blood. Subset here: CD45RO-CCR7+CD27+CD95- naive CD8+ T cells expressing CXCR3 (TNR3+). The receptors come from a human donor in good health. Some clones in this sample may be carry-over from other donors' samples.

This chain joins TRBV14 and TRBJ2-2; TCRdb's D call, TRBD2, is unchecked because there is no DNA. Germline CDR1 SGHDN, CDR2 FVKESK. The CDR3 extends over 16 amino acids. The CDR3 here is CASSPWAAGFPGELFF.

This chain connects TRBV6-5 to TRBJ1-2. The CDR3 length is 15 residues. CDR1 MNHEY and CDR2 SVGAGI come from the germline V gene. The CDR3 region is CASSKDWDLSYGYTF.

The chain's CDR3 is CASRETSAGAYMKFF. The genes are TRBV2 and TRBJ2-1; TCRdb reports TRBD2, a call that lacks DNA to check it against. This CDR3 spans 15 amino acids. The germline CDR1 and CDR2 sequences are SNHLY and FYNNEI.

This rearrangement joins TRBV4-3 to TRBJ2-7; the D call of TRBD2 rests on TCRdb alone, since no DNA is present to check it. The germline CDR1 and CDR2 sequences are LGHNA and YSLEER. The CDR3 has 16 amino acids. The chain's CDR3 is CASSHGLAGGTYEQYF.

The CDR3 sequence is CASSLALRDTQYF. V is TRBV12-3 or TRBV12-4 and J is TRBJ2-3. The CDR3 is made up of 13 amino acids.

The gene calls are TRBV2 and TRBJ2-1; the TCRdb D gene call, TRBD1, has no DNA to confirm it. The V gene's germline CDR1 is SNHLY and CDR2 FYNNEI. The CDR3 is 15 amino acids. The CDR3: CASSPDPGGVNEQFF.

CDR3 region: CASSFGVRGTDTQYF. The chain combines TRBV7-8 with TRBJ2-3. Germline V gene data show CDR1 as SGHVS and CDR2 as FQNEAQ. The CDR3 contains 15 residues.